This T cell receptor (beta chain) is from a study of CD8+ T cells in alopecia areata. RNA was extracted and reverse transcribed into cDNA as the sequencing template. Here immunoSEQ multiplex PCR was the method, and the copy in TCRdb shows in-frame clones only, minus some. The sample lists about 300,000 clones, 55% to 70% occurring once. This clone was observed once. The CDR3 runs to 14 residues. V was clipped by 10 bases and J by 0 bases, with 13 bases between them. CDR1 is MNHNY and CDR2 is SVGAGI in the germline V gene (reference sequence). Treatment here: oral pan-JAK inhibitor, 5-10 mg twice daily. It was from alopecia areata patients that lesional scalp punch biopsies and peripheral blood were collected.

The TCR was taken from a human donor with alopecia areata. This chain joins TRBV6-6 and TRBJ1-5; D ambiguous. Sequenced material: CD4+ T cells sorted from blood, taken at week 24, from a patient treated with tofacitinib. CDR3 nucleotides: TGTGCCATCTGCGACGGTTATAGCAATCAGCCCCAGCATTTT. This translates into CAICDGYSNQPQHF.